These 8 T cell receptor beta chains were sequenced from one sample in a study of T cell repertoires in cytomegalovirus infection. From the reads, TCRdb called clonotypes with MiXCR, one entry per CDR3 protein. The sample comprises around 430,000 distinct CDR3 sequences, about two fifths of which are singletons, and approximately 40% rests with the top ten. These receptors lack a known antigen. The starting material was cultured PBMCs, obtained from culture after CMV antigen stimulation. The receptor set was obtained from a human donor in good health (CMV status not recorded). Some clones in this sample may be carry-over from other donors' samples.

A note on this clonotype: Sequence at one end of the junction differs from germline and may be a read error. The rearrangement joins TRBV6-5 to TRBJ2-7; 12 positions match TRBD2. There are 14 residues in the CDR3. CDR1 and CDR2 (germline): MNHEY, SVGAGI. In nucleotides, the CDR3 is TGCCGGCCATCGGGGCTAGCGGGAGGGGACGAGCAGTACTTC. Its translation is CRPSGLAGGDEQYF.

A single count supports this clonotype. The chain is built from TRBV20-1 and TRBJ2-1; 11 bases are shared with TRBD2. Germline V gives CDR1 DFQATT, CDR2 SNEGSKA (reference sequence). The trim removed 2 bases at V and 8 bases at J, leaving 5 bases unmatched. The CDR3 contains 14 residues. The CDR3 region is CSARNPTSGDEQFF. CDR3 DNA sequence: TGCAGTGCTAGAAACCCGACTAGCGGGGATGAGCAGTTCTTC.

The rearrangement links TRBV6-2 or TRBV6-3 to TRBJ2-1, with 7 bases that match TRBD2. Germline V CDR1 and CDR2: MNHEY, SVGEGT. The CDR3 covers 12 residues. V lost 7 bases to trimming and J lost 11 bases; unmatched junction nucleotides: 8. CDR3 amino acids: CASTGLEWKQFF. DNA for the CDR3: TGTGCCAGCACTGGACTAGAATGGAAGCAGTTCTTC.

The chain couples TRBV2 to TRBJ2-1, with TRBD1 identical over 11 bases. Per germline, CDR1 SNHLY and CDR2 FYNNEI. CDR3 size: 13 residues. V was pared by 11 bases and J by 6 bases, with 6 bases of the junction left unmatched. The CDR3 here is CAGQGARVNEQFF. The DNA of the CDR3 is TGTGCCGGACAGGGGGCGCGGGTCAATGAGCAGTTCTTC.

The V call is TRBV5-4, the J call TRBJ2-7; D is ambiguous. V shed 5 bases and J shed 1 base, with 13 bases lying between them. Germline CDR1 reads SGHNT; CDR2 reads YYREEE (reference sequence). This CDR3 has 14 amino acids. The CDR3 here is CASRTNGESYEQYF. DNA for the CDR3: TGTGCCAGCAGAACAAATGGGGAATCCTACGAGCAGTACTTC. Looking up the rest from reference TRBV5-4 and TRBJ2-7 gives the full variable domain: ETGVTQSPTHLIKTRGQQVTLRCSSQSGHNTVSWYQQALGQGPQFIFQYYREEENGRGNFPPRFSGLQFPNYSSELNVNALELDDSALYLCASRTNGESYEQYFGPGTRLTVT.

The rearrangement links TRBV27 to TRBJ2-1; 8 nucleotides line up with TRBD2. The V gene's germline CDR1 is MNHEY and CDR2 SMNVEV (reference sequence). J was trimmed by 0 bases and V by 5 bases; bases with no gene match: 9. This CDR3 comprises 17 residues. The CDR3 spells CASSVPGGPHSYNEQFF. The CDR3 DNA sequence: TGTGCCAGCAGTGTCCCGGGAGGGCCCCACTCCTACAATGAGCAGTTCTTC.

This chain connects TRBV25-1 to TRBJ1-1; TRBD1 might be the D (6 bases). The ends were cut back, 4 bases at V and 0 bases at J, with 12 bases in the middle. CDR1 is MGHDK, CDR2 SYGVNS, per germline. The CDR3 extends over 15 amino acids. The CDR3 DNA follows: TGTGCCAGCAGTGTACCAGGACAGATGAACACTGAAGCTTTCTTT. Its protein product is CASSVPGQMNTEAFF.

This clonotype has a handful of counts. The V gene is TRBV2, the J gene TRBJ2-1; TRBD1 matches 9 bases. Germline trimming cut 4 bases from V and 8 bases from J; bases unmatched to any gene: 9. In germline, CDR1 is SNHLY, CDR2 FYNNEI. The CDR3 consists of 15 residues. CDR3 residues: CASSGGTGSNHEQFF. The CDR3 nucleotides read TGTGCCAGCAGTGGTGGGACAGGGAGTAATCATGAGCAGTTCTTC.